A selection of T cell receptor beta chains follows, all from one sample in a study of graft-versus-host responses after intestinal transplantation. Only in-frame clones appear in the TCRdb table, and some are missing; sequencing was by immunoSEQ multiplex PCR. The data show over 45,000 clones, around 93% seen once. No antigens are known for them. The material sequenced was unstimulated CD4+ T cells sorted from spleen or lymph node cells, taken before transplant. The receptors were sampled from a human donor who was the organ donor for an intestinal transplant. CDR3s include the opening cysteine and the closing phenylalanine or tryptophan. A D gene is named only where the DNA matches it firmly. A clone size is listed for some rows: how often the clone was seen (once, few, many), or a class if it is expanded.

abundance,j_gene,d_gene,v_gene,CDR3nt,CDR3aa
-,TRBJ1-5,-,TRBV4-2,TGTGCCAGCAGCCAAGCCGCAAGTGTGGGCAATCAGCCCCAGCATTTT,CASSQAASVGNQPQHF
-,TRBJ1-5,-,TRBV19,TGTGCCAGTAGTATAGTAGGACAGTTGAGCAATCAGCCCCAGCATTTT,CASSIVGQLSNQPQHF
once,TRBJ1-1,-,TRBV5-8,TGTGCCAGCAGCTTGCGTCCCGGACAGAAAGCTTTCTTT,CASSLRPGQKAFF
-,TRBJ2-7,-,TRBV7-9,TGTGCCAGCAGCTTGGGACGGGTTACCTACGAGCAGTACTTC,CASSLGRVTYEQYF
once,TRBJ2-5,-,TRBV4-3,TGCGCCAGCAGCCAAGGCGGCAGGGTCCAAGAGACCCAGTACTTC,CASSQGGRVQETQYF
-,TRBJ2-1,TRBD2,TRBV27,TGTGCCAGCAGTTTCGGCGGGGGGACTTACAATGAGCAGTTCTTC,CASSFGGGTYNEQFF
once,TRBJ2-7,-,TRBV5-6,TGTGCCAGCAGCGTGGGACCGAACTCCTACGAGCAGTACTTC,CASSVGPNSYEQYF
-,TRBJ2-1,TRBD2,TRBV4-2,TGTGCCAGCAGCCATTCCGACTCTAGCGGGGGGGCAGGGTATGAGCAGTTCTTC,CASSHSDSSGGAGYEQFF
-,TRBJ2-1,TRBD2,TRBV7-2,TGTGCCAGCAGCTCCAGCGGGGGGGATTACAATGAGCAGTTCTTC,CASSSSGGDYNEQFF
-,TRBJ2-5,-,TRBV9,TGTGCCAGCAGCGTAGGGGAAGAGACCCAGTACTTC,CASSVGEETQYF
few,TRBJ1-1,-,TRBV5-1,TGCGCCAGCAGCTTGAGAACGGGGGGGCAGAGCGCTGAAGCTTTCTTT,CASSLRTGGQSAEAFF
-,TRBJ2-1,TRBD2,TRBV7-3,TGTGCCAGCAGCTTACTAGCGGGGGCCGAGCAGTTCTTC,CASSLLAGAEQFF
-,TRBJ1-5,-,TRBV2,TGTGCCAGCAGTGTATTACGGACCAATCAGCCCCAGCATTTT,CASSVLRTNQPQHF
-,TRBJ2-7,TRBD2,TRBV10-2,TGCGCCAGCAGTGAGGCGGGGGGGCGGTACGAGCAGTACTTC,CASSEAGGRYEQYF
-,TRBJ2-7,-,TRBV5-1,TGCGCCAGCGGGACTCGTGGGGGTCCAAACTACGAGCAGTACTTC,CASGTRGGPNYEQYF
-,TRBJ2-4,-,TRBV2,TGTGCCACCCGAGGCGTGGCTAAAAATGGCATTCAGTACTTC,CATRGVAKNGIQYF
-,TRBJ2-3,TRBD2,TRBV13,TGTGCCAGCAGCTTATGGACTAGCGGGGGGACAGATACGCAGTATTTT,CASSLWTSGGTDTQYF
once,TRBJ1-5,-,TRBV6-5,TGTGCCAGCAGCACGGGGATCAGGCCCCAGCATTTT,CASSTGIRPQHF
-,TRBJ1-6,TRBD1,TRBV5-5,TGTGCCAGCAGAACCGGGACAGGGCCGACACCCCTCCACTTT,CASRTGTGPTPLHF
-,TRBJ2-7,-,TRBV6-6,TGTGCCAGCAGTTACTCGAGAGGGGAAGAGCAGTACTTC,CASSYSRGEEQYF
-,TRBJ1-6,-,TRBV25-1,TGTGCCAGCAGTGAATATGGGGGGGAGGGGATGAATTCACCCCTCCACTTT,CASSEYGGEGMNSPLHF
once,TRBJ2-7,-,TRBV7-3,TGTGCCAGCAGCTTAACAGGGGGCTCCTACGAGCAGTACTTC,CASSLTGGSYEQYF
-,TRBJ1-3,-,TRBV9,TGTGCCAGCAGCGTAGACAGCCCTTCTGGCGGAAACACCATATATTTT,CASSVDSPSGGNTIYF
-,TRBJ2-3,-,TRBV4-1,TGCGCCAGCAGCCAAGTATCCAGGGATACAGATACGCAGTATTTT,CASSQVSRDTDTQYF
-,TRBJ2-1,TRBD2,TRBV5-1,TGCGCCAGCAGCTTGGTGGGACTAGCGCAGAATGAGCAGTTCTTC,CASSLVGLAQNEQFF
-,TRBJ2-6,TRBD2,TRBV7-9,TGTGCCAGCAGCTTATTGGGACTATTGGACTCTGGGGCCAACGTCCTGACTTTC,CASSLLGLLDSGANVLTF
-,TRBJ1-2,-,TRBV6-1,TGTGCCGGGAGACCGGGACGGAATTATGGCTACACCTTC,CAGRPGRNYGYTF
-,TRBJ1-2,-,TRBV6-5,TGTGCCAGCAGACCAGGGAAACTGAACTATGGCTACACCTTC,CASRPGKLNYGYTF
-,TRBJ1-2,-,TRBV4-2,TGTGCCAGCAGCGAATCAGGGTCCTATGGCTACACCTTC,CASSESGSYGYTF
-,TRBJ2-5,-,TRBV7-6,TGTGCCAGCAGTTTAGGGGGGGGTCTAGCCGAAGAGACCCAGTACTTC,CASSLGGGLAEETQYF
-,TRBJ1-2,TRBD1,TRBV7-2,TGTGCCAGCAGCTTGGACAGGGGGTATGGCTACACCTTC,CASSLDRGYGYTF
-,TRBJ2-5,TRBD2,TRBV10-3,TGTGCCATCAGTGCCCTAGAAGCGGGGGGGGTCGTACATCATCAAGAGACCCAGTACTTC,CAISALEAGGVVHHQETQYF
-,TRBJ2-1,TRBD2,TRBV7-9,TGTGCCAGCAGCTTCACTAGCGGATCCTACAATGAGCAGTTCTTC,CASSFTSGSYNEQFF
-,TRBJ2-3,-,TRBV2,TGTGCCAGCAGTGAGTTATCCCCAGATACGCAGTATTTT,CASSELSPDTQYF
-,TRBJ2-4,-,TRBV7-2,TGTGCCAGCAGCCCCAAGAAAAACATTCAGTACTTC,CASSPKKNIQYF
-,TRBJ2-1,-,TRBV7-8,TGTGCCAGCAGCCCACGGACAGTACCTTGGGAGCAGTTCTTC,CASSPRTVPWEQFF
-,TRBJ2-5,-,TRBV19,TGTGCCAGTAGTGTAGGGGTCGGATGGGAGACCCAGTACTTC,CASSVGVGWETQYF
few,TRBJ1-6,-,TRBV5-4,TGTGCCAGCAGCTTGGCAGGGTCCTATAATTCACCCCTCCACTTT,CASSLAGSYNSPLHF
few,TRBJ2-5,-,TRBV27,TGTGCCAGCAGTTTACAGCGCTGGAAGGAGACCCAGTACTTC,CASSLQRWKETQYF
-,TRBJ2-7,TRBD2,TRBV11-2,TGTGCCAGCAGCTTCGTAACTAGCGGGCCCTACGAGCAGTACTTC,CASSFVTSGPYEQYF
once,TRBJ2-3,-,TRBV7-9,TGTGCCAGCAGCTATACCCAGCGGTATACGCAGTATTTT,CASSYTQRYTQYF
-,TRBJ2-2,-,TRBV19,TGTGCCAGTAGTATTAGGGGGACTGCCGGGGAGCTGTTTTTT,CASSIRGTAGELFF
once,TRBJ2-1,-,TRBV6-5,TGTGCCAGCAACCGCGGTGGGGCAGGGAGGAATGAGCAGTTCTTC,CASNRGGAGRNEQFF
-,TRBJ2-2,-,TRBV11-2,TGTGCCAGCAGCTTAGCGATAGGGTGGTGGACCGGGGAGCTGTTTTTT,CASSLAIGWWTGELFF
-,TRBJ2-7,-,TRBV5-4,TGTGCCAGCAGCTTGGGAACTAGAGGCGAGCAGTACTTC,CASSLGTRGEQYF
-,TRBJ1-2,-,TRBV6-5,TGTGCCAGCAGTCAAGGGCATTACTATGGCTACACCTTC,CASSQGHYYGYTF
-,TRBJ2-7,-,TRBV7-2,TGTGCCAGCAGCTTAATCCGTACAGGCTCCTACGAGCAGTACTTC,CASSLIRTGSYEQYF
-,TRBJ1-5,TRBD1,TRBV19,TGTGCCAGTAGTAGGGGGACAGCGTATAGCAATCAGCCCCAGCATTTT,CASSRGTAYSNQPQHF